The T cell receptor (beta chain) described here comes from a study of T-cell reconstitution after alpha-beta-depleted transplantation in children (TCRdb year 2016). As for the study more broadly: The study quantitatively tracked T-cell immune reconstitution after TCRalphabeta/CD19-depleted allogeneic hematopoietic cell transplantation in children using TCR repertoire profiling.

This clonotype has just a few counts. This clone's antigen is unknown. Base qualities were left out, and no much larger clone turns up one base away. The library came from PCR. Sequencing was performed on an Illumina HiSeq 2500. Molecular barcoding was employed in the preparation of TCR libraries, with unique molecular identifiers being used to normalize TCRbeta repertoire quantification. The public reads were reprocessed in TCRdb via fastp at Q25 and MiXCR, keeping in-frame beta chains. Rows with one shared CDR3 protein collapse into an entry with the most common genes and DNA. Here the sample has a few hundred thousand distinct CDR3 sequences; roughly a tenth occur a single time. The ten largest clonotypes hold about 5% of the sample. There are 13 amino acids in the CDR3, from cysteine to phenylalanine inclusive. The sequence is cut down to CDR3 DNA, 39 bases in frame from base 1. Trimming leaves V shorter by 6 bases and J shorter by 5 bases, with the junction holding 3 bases beyond the gene matches. The germline V gene sets CDR1 to SQVTM and CDR2 to ANQGSEA.

The TCR originated in a human donor who donated a stem cell graft to a child with acute myeloid leukemia. Sequenced material: PBMCs from the stem cell graft donor, taken from the stem cell graft. The receptor chain draws on TRBV29-1 and TRBJ2-1; the junction holds 11 bases that match TRBD2. The nucleotide sequence is given as TGCAGCGTCCGACTAGCGGGGAACAATGAGCAGTTCTTC. It encodes CSVRLAGNNEQFF.